The 17 T cell receptor beta chains listed next were all sequenced from one sample in a study of shared clonotypes between healthy human individuals. Sequencing used immunoSEQ multiplex PCR; TCRdb keeps in-frame clones, though not all of them. The table has some 900,000 clones, 60% to 85% seen once; the top ten hold over 1.3%. Specimen: memory CD4+ T cells sorted from blood. The subset is: CD45RA-negative fraction. These receptors originate from a man between 18 and 29 years old in good health.

V gene TRBV6-6 combines with J gene TRBJ2-7; 8 positions match TRBD2. V gave up 10 bases and J gave up 0 bases; unmatched junction bases: 8. The CDR3 loop spans 14 amino acids. CDR1 and CDR2 from the germline V gene are MNHNY and SVGAGI (reference sequence). Here the CDR3 DNA reads TGTGCCACCCGGGAGGGGTCCATCTCCTACGAGCAGTACTTC. Protein sequence: CATREGSISYEQYF.

Only a few counts were recorded for this clone. The CDR3 nucleotides are TGTGCCAGCATAGGGATGAACACTGAAGCTTTCTTT. This codes for CASIGMNTEAFF. The V and J genes are TRBV2 and TRBJ1-1; D not certain. The CDR3 is made up of 12 amino acids. V was cut by 7 bases and J by 0 bases, with 6 bases left in between. Germline V gene sequence: CDR1 SNHLY, CDR2 FYNNEI.

The chain is built from TRBV19 and TRBJ1-3; unclear D gene. Trimming shortened V by 8 bases and J by 0 bases, and 14 bases separated the two germline ends. CDR1 is LNHDA, CDR2 SQIVND, per germline (reference sequence). The CDR3 consists of 15 residues. The CDR3 DNA reads as TGTGCCAGTTCGGCAGGTATTCTCTCTGGAAACACCATATATTTT. This encodes CASSAGILSGNTIYF.

The count of this clone is one. The chain is built from TRBV27 and TRBJ2-7, with D maybe TRBD2 (6 bases). The V gene's germline CDR1 is MNHEY and CDR2 SMNVEV (reference sequence). Trimming stripped 2 bases from V and 7 bases from J, with 15 bases between. The CDR3 length is 14 residues. CDR3 sequence (DNA): TGTGCCAGCAGTTTAGCCGGGGGACTCCAAGAGCAGTACTTC. Encoded protein: CASSLAGGLQEQYF.

The rearrangement joins TRBV10-3 to TRBJ1-4, with D tentatively TRBD1 (5 bases). The CDR3 runs to 11 residues. In germline, CDR1 is ENHRY, CDR2 SYGVKD. The CDR3 here is CATAGDEKLFF. Here the CDR3 DNA reads TGTGCTACCGCGGGGGATGAAAAACTGTTTTTT.

This chain links TRBV7-2 with TRBJ1-2; TRBD1 matches at 7 bases. The V and J ends lost 5 bases and 8 bases, in that order; junction bases with no gene match: 2. This CDR3 has 11 residues. Germline V gene sequence: CDR1 SGHTA, CDR2 FQGNSA. DNA of the CDR3: TGTGCCAGCAGCAAGACAGGGGGCTACACCTTC. It yields the protein CASSKTGGYTF.

The genes are TRBV5-1 and TRBJ2-7; possibly TRBD1 or TRBD2 for D (6 bases each). CDR3 size: 15 residues. In germline, CDR1 is SGHRS, CDR2 YFSETQ. Trimming cost V 0 bases and J 0 bases, with 10 bases left between them. In nucleotides, the CDR3 is TGCGCCAGCAGCTTGGAGGGGGGCCCCTCCTACGAGCAGTACTTC. Translation gives CASSLEGGPSYEQYF.

This chain links TRBV19 with TRBJ2-7; a weak D match, TRBD1 (5 bases). The CDR3 loop spans 12 amino acids. From germline, CDR1 is LNHDA and CDR2 SQIVND (reference sequence). The V end lost 6 bases, the J end lost 3 bases, and 9 bases lay between the germline ends. The CDR3 here is CASSRVGYEQYF. The CDR3 coding sequence is TGTGCCAGTAGCAGGGTCGGCTACGAGCAGTACTTC.

The chain is built from TRBV30 and TRBJ1-5; unclear D gene. The CDR3 contains 16 residues. The germline V gene has CDR1 GTSNPN and CDR2 SVGIG (reference sequence). Trimming took off 0 bases at V and 0 bases at J, with 12 bases between the two ends. The CDR3 DNA reads as TGTGCCTGGAGTGTTGGGCGAGGATATAGCAATCAGCCCCAGCATTTT. Its translation: CAWSVGRGYSNQPQHF.

This clone has a single count. The rearrangement joins TRBV14 to TRBJ1-3, with a tentative D call TRBD1 (5 bases). The CDR3 runs 15 residues. Germline lookup yields CDR1 SGHDN and CDR2 FVKESK. V was clipped by 3 bases and J by 0 bases, with 9 bases between them. The CDR3 nucleotides are TGTGCCAGCAGCCATACGGGGCTCTCTGGAAACACCATATATTTT. The encoded protein is CASSHTGLSGNTIYF.

A word on this clone: This clone may be a read error of a much larger clone one base away. At the DNA level, this CDR3 is encoded by other sequences in the same sample as well. The chain is built from TRBV10-3 and TRBJ2-3, with D possibly matching TRBD2 (6 bases). The ends were cut back, 4 bases at V and 4 bases at J, with 6 bases in the middle. Germline V gives CDR1 ENHRY, CDR2 SYGVKD. The CDR3 has 12 residues. As DNA, the CDR3 is TGTGCCATCAGTGGGGGGGCAGATACGCAGTATTTT. Protein sequence: CAISGGADTQYF.

V and J are TRBV7-8 and TRBJ2-2; TRBD1 agrees at 7 bases. Germline V gives CDR1 SGHVS, CDR2 FQNEAQ. There are 15 residues in the CDR3. Trimming at V came to 6 bases and at J to 5 bases, leaving 9 bases not matched to a gene. The CDR3 protein is CASSRQGITTGELFF. The DNA for the CDR3 is TGTGCCAGCAGTCGACAGGGCATCACGACCGGGGAGCTGTTTTTT.

The chain combines TRBV19 with TRBJ1-1; D is undetermined. Trimming took 1 base from V and 8 from J, leaving 14 bases between them. CDR3 length equals 14 residues. Germline CDR1 reads LNHDA; CDR2 reads SQIVND (reference sequence). The CDR3 DNA sequence: TGTGCCAGTAGTATAGCTGTTTCGAAGGGAGAAGCTTTCTTT. This translates into CASSIAVSKGEAFF.

The rearrangement uses TRBV9 and TRBJ2-1; TRBD1 is a possible D gene (7 bases). Between the trimmed V and J ends, which lost 1 base and 2 bases, there was a span of 13 bases. The CDR3 sequence is 16 residues long. Germline-derived CDR1 and CDR2 are SGDLS and YYNGEE. The CDR3 region is CASSVTTGEAYNEQFF. The CDR3 coding sequence is TGTGCCAGCAGCGTAACAACAGGGGAGGCCTACAATGAGCAGTTCTTC. The variable domain in full, with the rest retrieved from reference TRBV9 and TRBJ2-1, is DSGVTQTPKHLITATGQRVTLRCSPRSGDLSVYWYQQSLDQGLQFLIQYYNGEERAKGNILERFSAQQFPDLHSELNLSSLELGDSALYFCASSVTTGEAYNEQFFGPGTRLTVL.

The rearrangement uses TRBV5-1 and TRBJ1-1; D may be TRBD1 (5 bases). Deletions cut 0 bases from V and 6 bases from J, with 15 bases between. The CDR3 sequence is 15 residues long. CDR1 is SGHRS and CDR2 is YFSETQ in the germline V gene. The CDR3 sequence: CASSLGGGGLSEAFF. The CDR3 DNA follows: TGCGCCAGCAGCTTGGGCGGGGGAGGATTATCTGAAGCTTTCTTT.

This chain uses TRBV6-5 with TRBJ2-3; D is unclear. The length of the CDR3 is 15 residues. The ends were cut back, 6 bases at V and 0 bases at J, with 13 bases in the middle. Germline V CDR1 and CDR2: MNHEY, SVGAGI. CDR3 loop: CASRPDLTSTDTQYF. CDR3 sequence (DNA): TGTGCCAGCAGGCCTGATTTAACTAGCACAGATACGCAGTATTTT.

The chain uses TRBV7-2 and TRBJ2-7; 7 nucleotides line up with TRBD2. The CDR3 consists of 16 residues. Losses at the gene ends were 3 bases for V and 0 bases for J; bases not matched to a gene: 8. Germline CDR1 SGHTA, CDR2 FQGNSA. The CDR3 sequence is CASSLGGSVGSYEQYF. CDR3 DNA sequence: TGTGCCAGCAGCTTGGGCGGGAGTGTGGGCTCCTACGAGCAGTACTTC.